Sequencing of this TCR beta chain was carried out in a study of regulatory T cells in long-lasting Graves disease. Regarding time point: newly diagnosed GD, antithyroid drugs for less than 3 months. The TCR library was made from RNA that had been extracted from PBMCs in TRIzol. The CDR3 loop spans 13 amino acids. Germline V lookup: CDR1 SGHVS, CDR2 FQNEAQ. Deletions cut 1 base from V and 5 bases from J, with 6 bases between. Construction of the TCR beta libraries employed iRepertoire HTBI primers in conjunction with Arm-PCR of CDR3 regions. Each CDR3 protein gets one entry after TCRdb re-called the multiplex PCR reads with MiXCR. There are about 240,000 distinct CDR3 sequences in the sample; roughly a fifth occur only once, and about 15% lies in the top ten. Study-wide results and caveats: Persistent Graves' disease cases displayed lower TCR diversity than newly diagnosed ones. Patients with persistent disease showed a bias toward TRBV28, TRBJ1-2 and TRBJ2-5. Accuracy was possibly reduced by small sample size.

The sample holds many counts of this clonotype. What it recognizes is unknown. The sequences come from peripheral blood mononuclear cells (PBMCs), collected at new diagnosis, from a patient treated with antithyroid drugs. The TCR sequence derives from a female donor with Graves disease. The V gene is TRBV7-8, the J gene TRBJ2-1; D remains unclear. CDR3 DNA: TGTGCCAGCAGCTTAGGCAGGAACAATGAGCAGTTCTTC. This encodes CASSLGRNNEQFF.